These 24 T cell receptor beta chains were sequenced from one sample in a study of cytomegalovirus exposure and HLA in healthy donors. Primers included in the PCR were 60 Vbeta and 13 Jbeta primers. The data were produced by immunoSEQ multiplex PCR, yet TCRdb's version contains in-frame clones alone and is incomplete. Here the sample spans hundreds of thousands of clones, about 80% being singletons. The sequencing sample was made of PBMCs. The origin of the receptors is a woman in her sixties in good health and CMV-seropositive.

On this clone: Other DNA sequences of this sample code for an identical CDR3. The chain recombines TRBV5-1 with TRBJ2-2; D uncertain. V lost 0 bases to trimming and J lost 1 base, with 4 bases between them. The length of the CDR3 is 14 residues. Germline assignment: CDR1 SGHRS and CDR2 YFSETQ. The CDR3 is CASSLAGNTGELFF. DNA for the CDR3: TGCGCCAGCAGCTTGGCGGGGAACACCGGGGAGCTGTTTTTT.

The chain couples TRBV7-3 to TRBJ1-2; D remains ambiguous. CDR3 length equals 15 residues. Trimming removed 5 bases from V and 3 bases from J, with 16 bases in between. Germline CDR1 reads SGHTA; CDR2 reads FQGTGA. CDR3 in DNA: TGTGCCAGCAGCCCAACCCCAGGATACCACTATGGCTACACCTTC. This codes for CASSPTPGYHYGYTF. The full variable domain, in which reference TRBV7-3 and TRBJ1-2 provide the parts outside the CDR3, is GAGVSQTPSNKVTEKGKYVELRCDPISGHTALYWYRQSLGQGPEFLIYFQGTGAADDSGLPNDRFFAVRPEGSVSTLKIQRTERGDSAVYLCASSPTPGYHYGYTFGSGTRLTVV.

The chain carries TRBV18 and TRBJ1-2; 11 nucleotides match TRBD1. This CDR3 is built from 15 residues. V shed 3 bases, J shed 2 bases, and the junction held 2 bases outside the gene matches. The germline V gene has CDR1 KGHSH and CDR2 LQKENI. This CDR3 reads CASSPGTGGNYGYTF. CDR3 coding DNA: TGTGCCAGCTCACCCGGGACAGGGGGAAACTATGGCTACACCTTC.

The chain joins TRBV10-3 to TRBJ1-4, with D maybe TRBD1 (6 bases). This CDR3 spans 14 amino acids. Germline V gives CDR1 ENHRY, CDR2 SYGVKD. Trimming stripped 7 bases from V and 6 bases from J, with 15 bases between. The CDR3 region has the DNA TGTGCCATCAAAGGGGGGGGGTCAGATGAAAAACTGTTTTTT. As protein: CAIKGGGSDEKLFF.

The chain is built from TRBV4-3 and TRBJ2-3; D is perhaps TRBD2 (7 bases). This CDR3 has 17 residues. V was pared by 0 bases and J by 0 bases, with 13 bases between. The germline V gene has CDR1 LGHNA and CDR2 YSLEER. The CDR3 sequence: CASSQEGGPISTDTQYF. The CDR3 nucleotides read TGCGCCAGCAGCCAAGAGGGGGGGCCTATTAGCACAGATACGCAGTATTTT.

The chain is built from TRBV10-3 and TRBJ2-6, with D unclear. CDR3 size: 14 residues. Trimming cost V 7 bases and J 2 bases, with 9 bases left between them. Germline V gives CDR1 ENHRY, CDR2 SYGVKD. The CDR3 DNA reads TGTGCCATCAAGGCGGAGACTGGGGCCAACGTCCTGACTTTC. Translating gives CAIKAETGANVLTF.

This chain connects TRBV28 to TRBJ2-1; tentatively, D is TRBD2 (6 bases). V gave up 6 bases and J gave up 5 bases, with 17 bases separating them. Germline loops: CDR1 MDHEN, CDR2 SYDVKM. This CDR3 has 15 residues. CDR3 residues: CASSPGVLFDNEQFF. In nucleotides, the CDR3 is TGTGCCAGCAGCCCGGGAGTTCTTTTTGACAATGAGCAGTTCTTC.

The chain recombines TRBV7-7 with TRBJ2-3; possible D gene TRBD2, 6 bases. Trimming removed 5 bases at V and 0 bases at J, with 9 bases between. Germline V gene sequence: CDR1 SSHAT, CDR2 FNYEAQ (reference sequence). The CDR3 spans 14 residues. The CDR3 loop reads CASSDGLSTDTQYF. DNA of the CDR3: TGTGCCAGCAGCGACGGACTAAGCACAGATACGCAGTATTTT.

Remarks on this clone: Other DNA sequences of this sample code for an identical CDR3. The chain joins TRBV5-1 to TRBJ1-2; D uncertain. The CDR3 is 14 amino acids. CDR1 and CDR2 (germline): SGHRS, YFSETQ. Trimming took 0 bases from V and 2 from J, leaving 8 bases between them. CDR3 nucleotide sequence: TGCGCCAGCAGCTTGGTTGCGGGAAACTATGGCTACACCTTC. Amino acids: CASSLVAGNYGYTF.

The rearrangement links TRBV19 to TRBJ1-1, with D hard to call. V gave up 7 bases and J gave up 7 bases, with 16 bases separating them. The germline V gene has CDR1 LNHDA and CDR2 SQIVND (reference sequence). The CDR3 runs to 13 residues. CDR3 protein: CASTQSGSYEAFF. CDR3 nucleotide sequence: TGTGCCAGTACCCAGTCGGGTTCCTATGAAGCTTTCTTT.

The rearrangement links TRBV10-3 to TRBJ2-2, with 14 bases matching TRBD2. This CDR3 has 14 residues. V trimming: 9 bases; J trimming: 5 bases; junction bases outside the gene matches: 2. The germline gives CDR1 ENHRY, CDR2 SYGVKD. The CDR3 sequence is CAIGTSGGTGELFF. CDR3 in DNA: TGTGCCATAGGGACTAGCGGGGGAACCGGGGAGCTGTTTTTT.

The CDR3 DNA sequence: TGTGCCATCAGTGAGGGGGGGTGGGAATACAATGAGCAGTTCTTC. Translated: CAISEGGWEYNEQFF. The chain links TRBV10-3 to TRBJ2-1; tentative D call: TRBD2 (6 bases). The CDR3 has 15 amino acids. The V and J ends lost 2 bases and 4 bases respectively, with 12 bases between them. Germline loops: CDR1 ENHRY, CDR2 SYGVKD.

Remarks on this clone: Sequence at one end of the junction differs from germline and may be a read error. The chain couples TRBV7-9 to TRBJ2-4; 8 bases map to TRBD1. Germline values: CDR1 SEHNR, CDR2 FQNEAQ (reference sequence). This CDR3 contains 14 residues. The chain's CDR3 is CSSSVPGGANIQYF. CDR3 DNA sequence: TGTTCCAGCAGCGTACCAGGGGGCGCAAACATTCAGTACTTC.

This clone was found a few times. The rearrangement joins TRBV5-1 to TRBJ1-5, with D unresolved. V was shortened by 2 bases and J by 1 base, with 4 bases between the two germline ends. The CDR3 runs to 13 residues. Germline values: CDR1 SGHRS, CDR2 YFSETQ. The CDR3 DNA is TGCGCCAGCAGCTTACAGAGCAATCAGCCCCAGCATTTT. The encoded protein is CASSLQSNQPQHF.

V and J are TRBV5-1 and TRBJ1-4; no clear D. The V gene's germline CDR1 is SGHRS and CDR2 YFSETQ. CDR3 size: 15 residues. Trimming pared 0 bases from V and 2 bases from J, leaving 8 bases between. For the CDR3, the DNA is TGCGCCAGCAGCTTGGAACCCGGGACTAATGAAAAACTGTTTTTT. Encoded protein: CASSLEPGTNEKLFF.

The V gene is TRBV7-2, the J gene TRBJ2-1, with D uncertain. CDR1 and CDR2 (germline): SGHTA, FQGNSA. V lost 3 bases, J lost 0 bases, and 12 bases lay in between. This CDR3 is built from 16 residues. CDR3 DNA sequence: TGTGCCAGCAGCTTTTCAATGAGGAGCTCCTACAATGAGCAGTTCTTC. Protein product: CASSFSMRSSYNEQFF.

The count of this clone is one. The chain employs TRBV5-4 and TRBJ2-5, with TRBD2 matching over 9 bases. This CDR3 has 17 residues. After removal of 0 bases from V and 6 bases from J, the junction contained 12 bases not matched to a gene. The germline CDR1 and CDR2 sequences are SGHNT and YYREEE (reference sequence). In nucleotides, the CDR3 is TGTGCCAGCAGCTTGGCGGGGATTGGGACTAGCCAGAAGACCCAGTACTTC. This encodes CASSLAGIGTSQKTQYF.

This rearrangement joins TRBV7-9 to TRBJ2-3; 10 bases are a match to TRBD2. The ends lost 2 bases at V and 1 base at J; junction bases unmatched: 3. The CDR3 totals 16 residues. CDR1 SEHNR and CDR2 FQNEAQ come from the germline V gene (reference sequence). CDR3 nucleotides: TGTGCCAGCAGCTTAACAGCGGGGGGGGGCACAGATACGCAGTATTTT. The encoded protein is CASSLTAGGGTDTQYF.

The chain has TRBV10-2 and TRBJ1-2, with a possible D match to TRBD1 (6 bases). Germline CDR1 is WSHSY and CDR2 is SAAADI. CDR3 size: 17 residues. The ends were cut back, 6 bases at V and 7 bases at J, with 27 bases in the middle. DNA for the CDR3: TGCGCCAGCAGCGACCCGAGTCGAATTGTACCAGGGGTTGGCTACACCTTC. Its protein product is CASSDPSRIVPGVGYTF.

The genes are TRBV19 and TRBJ2-2; a weak D match, TRBD1 (5 bases). Trimming removed 4 bases from V and 3 bases from J, with 9 bases in between. Germline V gene lookup returns CDR1 LNHDA and CDR2 SQIVND (reference sequence). This CDR3 comprises 14 residues. This chain's CDR3 is CASSNRQYTGELFF. Here the CDR3 DNA reads TGTGCCAGTAGTAACCGACAGTACACCGGGGAGCTGTTTTTT.

This CDR3 is CASSQDDRGLEKLFF. CDR3 DNA: TGCGCCAGCAGCCAAGACGACAGGGGGCTTGAAAAACTGTTTTTT. This chain connects TRBV4-3 to TRBJ1-4, with 10 bases identical to TRBD1. The CDR3 has 15 residues. J gave up 7 bases and V 0 bases, and 2 bases lay outside the gene matches. The V gene's germline CDR1 is LGHNA and CDR2 YSLEER.

CDR3 amino acids: CASLRDRDYNEQFF. Written as DNA, the CDR3 is TGTGCCAGTCTCCGGGACAGAGACTACAATGAGCAGTTCTTC. The chain is built from TRBV2 and TRBJ2-1; 7 bases agree with TRBD1. After removal of 9 bases from V and 3 bases from J, the junction contained 8 bases not matched to a gene. The germline gives CDR1 SNHLY, CDR2 FYNNEI. The CDR3 consists of 14 residues.

About this clone itself: The identical CDR3 is also encoded by other nucleotide sequences in the sample. This chain uses TRBV7-7 with TRBJ1-1; the D gene is possibly TRBD1 (5 bases). Looked up from germline, CDR1 is SSHAT and CDR2 is FNYEAQ (reference sequence). This CDR3 spans 13 amino acids. V lost 5 bases to trimming and J lost 1 base, with 8 bases between them. The CDR3 nucleotides read TGTGCCAGCAGCCTGACAGAGAACACTGAAGCTTTCTTT. This encodes CASSLTENTEAFF.

Only one count was recorded for this clone. V is TRBV5-4 and J is TRBJ2-2; D not resolved. CDR1 SGHNT and CDR2 YYREEE come from the germline V gene (reference sequence). Trimming took off 4 bases at V and 6 bases at J, with 7 bases between the two ends. The CDR3 has 12 amino acids. CDR3 bases: TGTGCCAGCAGCCCGGTTGCCGGGGAGCTGTTTTTT. Its protein is CASSPVAGELFF.